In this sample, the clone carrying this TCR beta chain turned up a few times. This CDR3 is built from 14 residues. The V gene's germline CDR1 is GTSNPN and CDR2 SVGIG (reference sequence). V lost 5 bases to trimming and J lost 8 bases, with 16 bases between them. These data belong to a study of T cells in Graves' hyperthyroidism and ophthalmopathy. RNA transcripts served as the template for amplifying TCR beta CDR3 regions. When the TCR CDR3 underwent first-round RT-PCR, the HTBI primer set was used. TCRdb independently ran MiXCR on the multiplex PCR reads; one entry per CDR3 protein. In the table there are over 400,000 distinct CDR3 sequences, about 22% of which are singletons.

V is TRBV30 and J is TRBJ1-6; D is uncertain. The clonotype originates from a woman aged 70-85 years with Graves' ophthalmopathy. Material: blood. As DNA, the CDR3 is TGTGCCTGGGGAACGGGCCAAGGGTATTCACCCCTCCACTTT. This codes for CAWGTGQGYSPLHF.